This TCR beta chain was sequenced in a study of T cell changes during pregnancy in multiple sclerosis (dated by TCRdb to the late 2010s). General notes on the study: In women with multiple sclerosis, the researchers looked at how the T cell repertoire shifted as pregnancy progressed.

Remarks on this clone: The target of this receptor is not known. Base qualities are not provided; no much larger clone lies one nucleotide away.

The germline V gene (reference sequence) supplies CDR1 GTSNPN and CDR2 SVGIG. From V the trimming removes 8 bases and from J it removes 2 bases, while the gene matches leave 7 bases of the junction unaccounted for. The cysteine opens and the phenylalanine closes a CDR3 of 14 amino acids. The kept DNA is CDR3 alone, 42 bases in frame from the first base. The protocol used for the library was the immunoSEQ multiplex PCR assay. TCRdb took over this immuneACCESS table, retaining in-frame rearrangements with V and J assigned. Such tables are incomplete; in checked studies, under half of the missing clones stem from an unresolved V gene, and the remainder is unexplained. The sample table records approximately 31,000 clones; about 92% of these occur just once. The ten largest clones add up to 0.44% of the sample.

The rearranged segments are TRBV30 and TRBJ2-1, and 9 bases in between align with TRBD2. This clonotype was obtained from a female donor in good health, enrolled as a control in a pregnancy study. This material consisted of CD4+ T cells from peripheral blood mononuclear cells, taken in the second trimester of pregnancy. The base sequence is TGTGCCGCTGTCCTAGCGGGACCCTACAATGAGCAGTTCTTC. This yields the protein CAAVLAGPYNEQFF.